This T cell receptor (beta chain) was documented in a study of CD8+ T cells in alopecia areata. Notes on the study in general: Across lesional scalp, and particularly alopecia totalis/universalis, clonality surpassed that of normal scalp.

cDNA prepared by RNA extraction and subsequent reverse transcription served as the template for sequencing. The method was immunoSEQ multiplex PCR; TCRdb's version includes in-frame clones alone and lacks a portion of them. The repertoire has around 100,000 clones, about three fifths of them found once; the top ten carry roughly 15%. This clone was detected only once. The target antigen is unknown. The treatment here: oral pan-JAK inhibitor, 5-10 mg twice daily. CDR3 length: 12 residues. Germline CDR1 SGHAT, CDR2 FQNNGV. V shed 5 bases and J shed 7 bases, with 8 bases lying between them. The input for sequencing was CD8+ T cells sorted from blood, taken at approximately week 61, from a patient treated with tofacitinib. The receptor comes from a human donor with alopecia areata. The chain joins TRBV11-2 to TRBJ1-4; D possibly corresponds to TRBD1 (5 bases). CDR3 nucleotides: TGTGCCAGCAGCCAGGGCGGTGAAAAACTGTTTTTT. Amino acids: CASSQGGEKLFF.